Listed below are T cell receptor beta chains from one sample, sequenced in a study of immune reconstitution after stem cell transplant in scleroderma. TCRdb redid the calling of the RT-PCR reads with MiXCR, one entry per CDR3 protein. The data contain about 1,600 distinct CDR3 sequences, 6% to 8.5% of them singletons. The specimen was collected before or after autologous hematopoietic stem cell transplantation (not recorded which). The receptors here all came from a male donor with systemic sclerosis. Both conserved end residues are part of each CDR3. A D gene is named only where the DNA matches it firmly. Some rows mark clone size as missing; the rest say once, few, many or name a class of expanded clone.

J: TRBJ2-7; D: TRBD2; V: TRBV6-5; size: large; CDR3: CASSYSSSGGYEQYF; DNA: TGTGCCAGCAGTTACTCATCCTCGGGGGGCTACGAGCAGTACTTC
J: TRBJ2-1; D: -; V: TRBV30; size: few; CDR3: CAWSSESSYNEQFF; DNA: TGTGCCTGGAGCAGCGAGAGCTCCTACAATGAGCAGTTCTTC
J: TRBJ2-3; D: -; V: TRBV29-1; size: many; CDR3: CSASGWVRGSTDTQYF; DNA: TGCAGCGCCAGCGGATGGGTGCGGGGAAGCACAGATACGCAGTATTTT
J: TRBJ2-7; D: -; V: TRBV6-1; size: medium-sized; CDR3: CASSEGHLTGYF; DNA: TGTGCCAGCAGTGAGGGGCACCTTACAGGTTACTTC
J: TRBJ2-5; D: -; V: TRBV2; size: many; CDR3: CATTGIPTQYF; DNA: TGTGCCACCACAGGGATTCCGACCCAGTACTTC
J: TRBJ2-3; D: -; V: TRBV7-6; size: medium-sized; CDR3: CASSLAGGADTQYF; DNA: TGTGCCAGCAGCTTAGCGGGGGGAGCAGATACGCAGTATTTT
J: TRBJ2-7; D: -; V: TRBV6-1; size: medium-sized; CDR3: CASSADRYEQYF; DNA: TGTGCCAGCAGTGCTGACAGATACGAGCAGTACTTC
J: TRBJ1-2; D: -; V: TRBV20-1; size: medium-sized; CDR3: CSASVNYGYTF; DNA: TGCAGTGCTAGTGTAAACTATGGCTACACCTTC
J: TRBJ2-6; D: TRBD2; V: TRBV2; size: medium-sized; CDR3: CATLSGLAGHRSGANVLTF; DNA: TGTGCCACCCTCTCGGGACTAGCGGGACACCGCTCTGGGGCCAACGTCCTGACTTTC
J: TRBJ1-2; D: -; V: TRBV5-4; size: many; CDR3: CASSVDGNYGYTF; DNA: TGTGCCAGCAGCGTAGACGGGAACTATGGCTACACCTTC
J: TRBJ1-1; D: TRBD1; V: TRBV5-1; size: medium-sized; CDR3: CASSTPGAVDRDTEAFF; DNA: TGCGCCAGCAGCACCCCCGGGGCGGTGGACAGGGACACTGAAGCTTTCTTT
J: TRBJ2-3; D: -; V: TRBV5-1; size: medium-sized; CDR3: CASSRGASSDTQYF; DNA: TGCGCCAGCAGCCGGGGGGCCAGTTCAGATACGCAGTATTTT
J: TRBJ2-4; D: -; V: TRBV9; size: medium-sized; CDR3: CASSADTSGKNIQYF; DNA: TGTGCCAGCAGCGCCGACACGTCGGGCAAAAACATTCAGTACTTC
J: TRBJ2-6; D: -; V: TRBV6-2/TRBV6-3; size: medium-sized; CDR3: CASSSWLRGSGANVLTF; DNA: TGTGCCAGCAGTTCTTGGTTAAGGGGCTCTGGGGCCAACGTCCTGACTTTC
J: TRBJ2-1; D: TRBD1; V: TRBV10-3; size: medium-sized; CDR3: CAISEEGDSLDEQFF; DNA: TGTGCCATCAGTGAAGAAGGGGACAGTTTGGACGAGCAGTTCTTC
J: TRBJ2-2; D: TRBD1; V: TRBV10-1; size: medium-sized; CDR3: CASSEGTGGVGTGELFF; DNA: TGCGCCAGCAGTGAGGGAACAGGGGGCGTCGGGACCGGGGAGCTGTTTTTT
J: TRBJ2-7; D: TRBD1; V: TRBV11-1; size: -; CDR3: CASSFGTAYEQYF; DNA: TGTGCCAGCAGCTTTGGGACAGCCTACGAGCAGTACTTC
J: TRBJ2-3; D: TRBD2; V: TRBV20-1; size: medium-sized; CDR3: CSAPRGGRDTQYF; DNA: TGCAGTGCCCCGCGGGGGGGGCGGGATACGCAGTATTTT
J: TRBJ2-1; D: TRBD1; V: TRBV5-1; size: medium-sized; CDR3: CASSLEGAGNEQFF; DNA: TGCGCCAGCAGCTTGGAGGGGGCGGGCAATGAGCAGTTCTTC
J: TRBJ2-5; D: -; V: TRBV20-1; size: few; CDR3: CSAPSGGRETQYF; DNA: TGCAGTGCTCCGTCCGGGGGCCGAGAGACCCAGTACTTC
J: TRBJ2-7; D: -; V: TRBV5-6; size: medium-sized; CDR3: CASSAGSTIYEQYF; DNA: TGTGCCAGCAGCGCAGGGAGCACAATCTACGAGCAGTACTTC
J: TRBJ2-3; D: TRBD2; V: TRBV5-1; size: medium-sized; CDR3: CASQGWASGPDTQYF; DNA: TGCGCCAGCCAAGGCTGGGCTAGCGGTCCCGATACGCAGTATTTT
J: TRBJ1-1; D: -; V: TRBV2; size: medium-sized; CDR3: CASRPGQEAFF; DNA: TGTGCCAGCAGGCCTGGACAGGAAGCTTTCTTT
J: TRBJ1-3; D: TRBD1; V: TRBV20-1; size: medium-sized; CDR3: CSALTGGTGNTIYF; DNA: TGCAGTGCCCTAACAGGGGGGACTGGAAACACCATATATTTT
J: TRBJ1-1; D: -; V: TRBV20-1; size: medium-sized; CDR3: CSARGLQGFGTEAFF; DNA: TGCAGTGCTAGAGGCCTCCAGGGTTTCGGCACTGAAGCTTTCTTT
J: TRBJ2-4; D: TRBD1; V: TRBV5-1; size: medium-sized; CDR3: CASSWTPGQGGTKNIQYF; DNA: TGCGCCAGCAGCTGGACCCCCGGACAGGGTGGGACCAAAAACATTCAGTACTTC
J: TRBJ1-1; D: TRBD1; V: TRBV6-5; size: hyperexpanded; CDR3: CASSSQGALNTEAFF; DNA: TGTGCCAGCAGTTCACAGGGGGCACTGAACACTGAAGCTTTCTTT
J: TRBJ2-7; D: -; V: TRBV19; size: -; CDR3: CASSMVAEDGEQYF; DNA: TGTGCCAGTAGTATGGTCGCGGAAGATGGCGAGCAGTACTTC
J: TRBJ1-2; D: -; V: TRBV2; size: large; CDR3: CATRVGNYGYTF; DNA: TGTGCCACCCGCGTGGGGAACTATGGCTACACCTTC
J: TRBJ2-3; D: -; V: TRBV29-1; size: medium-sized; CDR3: CSVEVQSDTQYF; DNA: TGCAGCGTTGAAGTTCAGTCCGATACGCAGTATTTT
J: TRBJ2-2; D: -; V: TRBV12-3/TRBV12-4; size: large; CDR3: CASSDGTYLTGELFF; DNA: TGTGCCAGCAGCGATGGGACATACCTCACCGGGGAGCTGTTTTTT
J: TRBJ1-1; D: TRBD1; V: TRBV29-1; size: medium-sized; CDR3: CSGGTGRTEAFF; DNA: TGCAGCGGCGGGACAGGGAGAACTGAAGCTTTCTTT
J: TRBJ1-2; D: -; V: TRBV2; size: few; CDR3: CASKTGFHGYTF; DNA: TGTGCCAGCAAAACAGGATTCCATGGCTACACCTTC
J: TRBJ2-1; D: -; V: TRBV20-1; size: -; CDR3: CSAEMGRLSYNEQFF; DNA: TGCAGTGCTGAGATGGGTCGGCTCTCCTACAATGAGCAGTTCTTC
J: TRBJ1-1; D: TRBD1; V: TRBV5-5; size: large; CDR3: CASSLGQGPSEAFF; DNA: TGTGCCAGCAGCTTGGGACAGGGGCCTTCTGAAGCTTTCTTT
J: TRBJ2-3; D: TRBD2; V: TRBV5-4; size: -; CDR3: CASSFGLAKDTQYF; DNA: TGTGCCAGCAGCTTCGGACTAGCAAAAGATACGCAGTATTTT
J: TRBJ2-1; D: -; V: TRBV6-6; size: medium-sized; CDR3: CAHSLTLADNEQFF; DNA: TGTGCCCACTCCTTGACCCTGGCCGACAATGAGCAGTTCTTC
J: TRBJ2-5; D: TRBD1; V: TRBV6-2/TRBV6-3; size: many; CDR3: CASSTNDRVALQTQYF; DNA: TGTGCCAGCAGCACAAATGACAGGGTAGCTCTCCAGACCCAGTACTTC
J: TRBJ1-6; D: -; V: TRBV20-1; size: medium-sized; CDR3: CSARKRGGYNSPLHF; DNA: TGCAGTGCTAGAAAAAGGGGCGGCTATAATTCACCCCTCCACTTT
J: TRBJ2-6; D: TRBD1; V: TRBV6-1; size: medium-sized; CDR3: CASSGGTASGANVLTF; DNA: TGTGCCAGCAGTGGGGGGACAGCCTCTGGGGCCAACGTCCTGACTTTC
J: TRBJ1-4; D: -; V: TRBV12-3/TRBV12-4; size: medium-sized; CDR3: CASSVSGAWGEKLFF; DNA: TGTGCCAGCAGCGTCTCAGGGGCATGGGGGGAAAAACTGTTTTTT
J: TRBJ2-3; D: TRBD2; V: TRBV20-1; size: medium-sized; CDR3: CSARDPGGGADTQYF; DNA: TGCAGTGCTAGAGATCCCGGCGGGGGAGCAGATACGCAGTATTTT
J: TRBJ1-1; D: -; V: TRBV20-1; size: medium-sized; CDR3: CSATDRGAAEAFF; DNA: TGCAGTGCTACGGACCGGGGAGCGGCTGAAGCTTTCTTT
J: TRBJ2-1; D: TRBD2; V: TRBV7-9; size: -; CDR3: CASSAPSGTDNEQFF; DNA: TGTGCCAGCAGCGCCCCTAGCGGGACGGACAATGAGCAGTTCTTC
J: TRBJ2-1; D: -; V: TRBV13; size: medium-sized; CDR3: CASSLSKLVGNEQFF; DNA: TGTGCCAGCAGCTTAAGCAAACTAGTCGGCAATGAGCAGTTCTTC